This T cell receptor (beta chain) was retrieved from a study of spatial heterogeneity in lung cancer. Study context: A unique TCR and UMI combination showed up more than ten times in raw reads, on average. Study-wide results and limits: Tumor mutation counts were tracked by expanded intratumoral alpha and beta TCR counts. Sequencing reached an estimated coverage of tumor T cells that was only around 7% for alpha chains and 13% for beta chains.

Time point meaning: sample taken at primary tumor resection. This clonotype showed up many times. Antigen specificity is unknown. Every molecule of TCR cDNA had its own unique molecular identifier. TCRdb processed the 5' RACE reads anew with MiXCR; each CDR3 protein has one entry. The top ten clones hold over 25% of a sample with fewer than 6,000 distinct CDR3 sequences, 8.4% of them seen once. Germline-derived CDR1 and CDR2 are SGHTA and FQGTGA. The CDR3 covers 13 residues. V was cut by 2 bases and J by 6 bases, with 8 bases left in between. The input for sequencing was lung tumor tissue, taken at surgery. The sequence was obtained from a male donor with early-stage non-small cell lung cancer. The V and J genes are TRBV7-3 and TRBJ2-1; D is undetermined. CDR3 DNA sequence: TGTGCCAGCAGCTTAGTGTGGGGCAATGAGCAGTTCTTC. Its protein is CASSLVWGNEQFF.